The source of this TCR beta chain is a study of T cell repertoires in cytomegalovirus infection. Study-wide background: Recently identified HLA-C-restricted and well-studied HLA-B-restricted CMV epitopes were used. CMV infection together with matching HLA type was indicated by public TCR beta signatures. General study findings and limits: CMV carriers with the relevant HLA were identified by cumulative public TCR beta family frequency. Clonotype analysis showed dominance of the ex vivo response by HLA-C-restricted CMV-specific TCR beta clonotypes.

This CDR3 has 12 residues. Trimming stripped 7 bases from V and 10 bases from J, with 15 bases between. TCRdb reprocessed the reads via MiXCR and lists one record per CDR3 protein. In the table there are a few hundred thousand distinct CDR3 sequences, about 35% of which are singletons. A note on this clonotype: The antigen remains unidentified.

The genes are TRBV12-3 or TRBV12-4 and TRBJ2-3, with D perhaps TRBD1 or TRBD2 (5 bases each). This clonotype originated in a human donor in good health (CMV status not recorded). Some clones in this sample may be carry-over from other donors' samples. This specimen consisted of cultured PBMCs, obtained from culture after CMV antigen stimulation. CDR3 nucleotides: TGTGCCAGCAACCCCGGGACGCGGGCGCAGTATTTT. Its translation: CASNPGTRAQYF.